The present entry profiles one T cell receptor beta chain with its context. The CDR3 extends over 15 amino acids. The trim removed 6 bases at V and 4 bases at J, leaving 7 bases unmatched. Per the germline V gene, CDR1 is SGHVS and CDR2 is FNYEAQ. Original handling: Amplification of reference gene primers was used by the study to estimate nucleated cell counts. TCRdb's copy holds only in-frame clones and misses some; the assay was immunoSEQ multiplex PCR. That table supplies the V and J calls and clone size; D and trimming were determined from the DNA. The sample contains under 250,000 clones, roughly nine tenths of which appear only once. The sample originates from a study of blood T cell repertoires in COVID-19. On the study more broadly: PBMCs, B-cell-depleted T cells, or T cells provided the cDNA or gDNA that made up the material.

Material for sequencing was PBMCs or T cells enriched from blood (not recorded which). The receptor's source is a woman under 30 in a cohort exposed to, infected with or recovered from COVID-19 (not recorded which). The chain links TRBV7-6 to TRBJ1-1; 11 nucleotides line up with TRBD1. The chain's CDR3 is CASSLWTGGVTEAFF. The DNA for the CDR3 is TGTGCCAGCAGTTTGTGGACAGGGGGCGTCACTGAAGCTTTCTTT.